The 21 T cell receptor beta chains listed next were all sequenced from one sample in a study of T cell repertoires in cytomegalovirus infection. TCRdb reprocessed the reads via MiXCR and lists one record per CDR3 protein. The data contain approximately 630,000 distinct CDR3 sequences, roughly 24% of them singletons. The sequenced sample consisted of CD8+ T cells from PBMCs. All receptors come from a human donor in good health (CMV status not recorded). Some clones in this sample may be carry-over from other donors' samples.

The gene calls are TRBV15 and TRBJ1-2; D gene ambiguous. The CDR3 has 17 residues. Germline lookup yields CDR1 LNHNV and CDR2 YYDKDF (reference sequence). The ends were cut back, 0 bases at V and 0 bases at J, with 14 bases in the middle. The CDR3 DNA sequence: TGTGCCACCAGCAGAGAGGACCCCCCCGACCCTAACTATGGCTACACCTTC. Amino acids: CATSREDPPDPNYGYTF.

The CDR3 bases are TGTGCCAGCAGCCCGACAGGGGGAGACACAGATACGCAGTATTTT. As protein: CASSPTGGDTDTQYF. This chain uses TRBV7-9 with TRBJ2-3; 9 bases fit TRBD1. The V and J ends lost 5 bases and 2 bases, in that order; junction bases with no gene match: 5. The germline V gene has CDR1 SEHNR and CDR2 FQNEAQ (reference sequence). The CDR3 covers 15 residues.

This clonotype has only a few counts. The rearrangement joins TRBV18 to TRBJ2-2; maybe TRBD2 (7 bases). Deletions cut 3 bases from V and 5 bases from J, with 13 bases between. Looked up from germline, CDR1 is KGHSH and CDR2 is LQKENI. This CDR3 spans 15 amino acids. CDR3 sequence: CASSPAGAETGELFF. For the CDR3, the DNA is TGTGCCAGCTCACCTGCGGGGGCGGAAACCGGGGAGCTGTTTTTT.

This clonotype showed up just a few times. CDR3 sequence reads: CASSLFPGQDYNEQFF. The CDR3 DNA reads as TGTGCCAGCAGCTTATTCCCGGGACAGGATTACAATGAGCAGTTCTTC. The chain employs TRBV7-3 and TRBJ2-1; 8 bases are a match to TRBD1. Germline V gene sequence: CDR1 SGHTA, CDR2 FQGTGA. This CDR3 contains 16 residues. With 2 bases clipped from V and 4 bases from J, the junction kept 7 bases outside the gene matches.

This clonotype was detected only a few times. This sequence joins TRBV29-1 and TRBJ1-2, with TRBD1 matching over 7 bases. This CDR3 spans 12 amino acids. The V gene's germline CDR1 is SQVTM and CDR2 ANQGSEA. V gave up 2 bases and J gave up 6 bases; unmatched junction bases: 3. CDR3 region: CSVEFRGNGYTF. CDR3 in DNA: TGCAGCGTTGAATTCAGGGGGAATGGCTACACCTTC.

The sample holds many counts of this clonotype. The chain combines TRBV7-9 with TRBJ2-7; 7 bases agree with TRBD1. V was clipped by 5 bases and J by 11 bases; unmatched bases: 9. The germline V gene encodes CDR1 SEHNR and CDR2 FQNEAQ (reference sequence). The CDR3 has 12 amino acids. The CDR3 loop reads CASSKQGLGEYV. The CDR3 DNA follows: TGTGCCAGCAGCAAACAGGGGCTTGGGGAGTACGTC.

The rearrangement uses TRBV7-4 and TRBJ2-7, with TRBD1 matching over 9 bases. The CDR3 is 15 residues long. Trimming cost V 5 bases and J 1 base; bases outside gene matches: 6. Germline lookup yields CDR1 SGHVT and CDR2 SQSDAQ. CDR3 amino acids: CASSLPGQGSYEQYF. The CDR3 DNA reads TGTGCCAGCAGCCTTCCGGGACAGGGTTCCTACGAGCAGTACTTC.

This clonotype was picked up a small number of times. This chain's CDR3 is CASSWREGHTEAFF. CDR3 sequence (DNA): TGTGCCAGCAGCTGGCGGGAGGGACACACTGAAGCTTTCTTT. The chain employs TRBV7-9 and TRBJ1-1; a possible D gene is TRBD1 (5 bases). The V gene lost 4 bases and the J gene lost 3 bases, with 12 bases spanning the gap. CDR1 is SEHNR and CDR2 is FQNEAQ in the germline V gene (reference sequence). The CDR3 loop spans 14 amino acids.

This clonotype was recorded a few times. The chain employs TRBV6-5 and TRBJ1-5; D is uncertain. This CDR3 has 16 amino acids. With 7 bases removed from V and 7 bases from J, the gap between germline ends came to 23 bases. The germline V gene has CDR1 MNHEY and CDR2 SVGAGI. The CDR3 region is CASTGGDALIWQPQHF. The CDR3 nucleotides read TGTGCCAGCACGGGAGGAGATGCCCTAATCTGGCAGCCCCAGCATTTT.

Many counts were recorded for this clonotype. This chain uses TRBV7-6 with TRBJ2-1; 10 nucleotides agree with TRBD1. The trim removed 5 bases at V and 9 bases at J, leaving 7 bases unmatched. The CDR3 consists of 14 residues. In germline, CDR1 is SGHVS, CDR2 FNYEAQ. The CDR3 loop reads CASSPRTGGVEQFF. The CDR3 nucleotides read TGTGCCAGCAGCCCCAGGACAGGGGGTGTTGAGCAGTTCTTC.

The chain has TRBV10-3 and TRBJ2-2; D is possibly TRBD2 (6 bases). Germline V gives CDR1 ENHRY, CDR2 SYGVKD. The CDR3 contains 15 residues. V lost 6 bases, J lost 1 base, and 12 bases lay in between. Here the CDR3 reads CAISKPSENTGELFF. The CDR3, as DNA: TGTGCCATCAGCAAACCTAGCGAGAACACCGGGGAGCTGTTTTTT.

At least ten counts were recorded for this clonotype. The chain recombines TRBV7-2 with TRBJ2-5; 11 bases match TRBD2. Germline CDR1 SGHTA, CDR2 FQGNSA. The ends lost 2 bases at V and 4 bases at J; junction bases unmatched: 9. There are 17 residues in the CDR3. CDR3 sequence (DNA): TGTGCCAGCAGCTTAAATAGCGGGGGGGCCGAAGCAGAGACCCAGTACTTC. Its protein is CASSLNSGGAEAETQYF.

This clonotype was detected once. This sequence joins TRBV23-1 and TRBJ1-2; the D gene is possibly TRBD1 (5 bases). TRBV23-1 is filed as an ORF, its function uncertain. This CDR3 region has 16 residues. V was shortened by 0 bases and J by 1 base, with 12 bases between the two germline ends. In nucleotides, the CDR3 is TGCGCCAGCAGTCAATCGAGAGGGGCCAATAACTATGGCTACACCTTC. Translation gives CASSQSRGANNYGYTF.

This clonotype was seen only a few times. This chain uses TRBV6-5 with TRBJ2-1, with TRBD1 as a possible D gene (5 bases). Germline loops: CDR1 MNHEY, CDR2 SVGAGI. Trimming shortened V by 0 bases and J by 2 bases, and 5 bases separated the two germline ends. This CDR3 is 14 amino acids long. CDR3 residues: CASSYSDTYNEQFF. The CDR3 DNA follows: TGTGCCAGCAGTTACTCGGACACCTACAATGAGCAGTTCTTC.

The V and J genes are TRBV6-2 or TRBV6-3 and TRBJ2-2, with D maybe TRBD1 (6 bases). V lost 0 bases, J lost 1 base, and 12 bases lay in between. The CDR3 totals 17 residues. Germline V gene sequence: CDR1 MNHEY, CDR2 SVGEGT. The CDR3 is CASSYSRQDLNTGELFF. CDR3 sequence (DNA): TGTGCCAGCAGTTACTCGAGACAGGACTTGAACACCGGGGAGCTGTTTTTT.

The table lists this clonotype with many counts. The chain has TRBV7-6 and TRBJ1-1; unclear D gene. The CDR3 is 13 amino acids. Trimming cost V 5 bases and J 7 bases, with 14 bases left between them. CDR1 is SGHVS, CDR2 FNYEAQ, per germline. CDR3 DNA: TGTGCCAGCAGCCCCGCCCCGGGAAATGAAGCTTTCTTT. Its translation: CASSPAPGNEAFF.

This clonotype was found many times. The CDR3 nucleotides read TGTGCCAGCAGCTTAGGAAGGTTCACAGATACGCAGTATTTT. Its protein product is CASSLGRFTDTQYF. V usage is TRBV7-8 and J usage is TRBJ2-3; D is uncertain. Trimming removed 1 base at V and 2 bases at J, with 7 bases between. CDR3 size: 14 residues. Per the germline V gene, CDR1 is SGHVS and CDR2 is FQNEAQ.

The table lists this clonotype with a few counts. V is TRBV19 and J is TRBJ2-5, with D possibly matching TRBD2 (5 bases). The ends were cut back, 5 bases at V and 5 bases at J, with 18 bases in the middle. There are 15 residues in the CDR3. Germline V lookup: CDR1 LNHDA, CDR2 SQIVND (reference sequence). DNA of the CDR3: TGTGCCAGTAGTGACGGACCTTACCGAGGGGAGACCCAGTACTTC. Translating it yields CASSDGPYRGETQYF.

This clonotype was counted only a few times. The chain uses TRBV20-1 and TRBJ2-1, with 8 nucleotides matching TRBD1. The germline CDR1 and CDR2 sequences are DFQATT and SNEGSKA (reference sequence). V trimming: 3 bases; J trimming: 8 bases; junction bases outside the gene matches: 6. The CDR3 totals 13 residues. This chain's CDR3 is CSARMQGAHEQFF. The CDR3 DNA is TGCAGTGCTAGGATGCAGGGGGCGCATGAGCAGTTCTTC.

This clonotype was found many times. The chain combines TRBV7-6 with TRBJ2-2, with D possibly TRBD2 on 6 matching bases. Trimming cost V 3 bases and J 0 bases, with 11 bases left between them. CDR3 length equals 16 residues. CDR1 is SGHVS, CDR2 FNYEAQ, per germline. The CDR3 loop reads CASSFTGLSNTGELFF. In nucleotides, the CDR3 is TGTGCCAGCAGCTTTACGGGACTTTCGAACACCGGGGAGCTGTTTTTT.

Ten or more counts support this clonotype. The chain has TRBV6-2 or TRBV6-3 and TRBJ2-1; D call uncertain. The length of the CDR3 is 13 residues. CDR1 is MNHEY, CDR2 SVGEGT, per germline. The germline V and J ends were trimmed by 6 bases and 9 bases, with 15 bases remaining between them. As DNA, the CDR3 is TGTGCCAGCAGCTTCGATAGCTTACTTGAGCAGTTCTTC. Its translation is CASSFDSLLEQFF.